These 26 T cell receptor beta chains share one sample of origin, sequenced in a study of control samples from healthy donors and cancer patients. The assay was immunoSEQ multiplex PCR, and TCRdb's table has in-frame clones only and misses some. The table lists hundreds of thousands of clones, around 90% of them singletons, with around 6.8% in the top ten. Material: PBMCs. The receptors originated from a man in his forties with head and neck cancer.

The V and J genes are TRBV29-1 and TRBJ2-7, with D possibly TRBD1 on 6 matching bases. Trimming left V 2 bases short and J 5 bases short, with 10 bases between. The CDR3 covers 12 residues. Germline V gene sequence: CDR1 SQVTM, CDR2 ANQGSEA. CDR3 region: CSVEKTGNEQYF. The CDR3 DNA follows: TGCAGCGTTGAAAAAACAGGGAACGAGCAGTACTTC.

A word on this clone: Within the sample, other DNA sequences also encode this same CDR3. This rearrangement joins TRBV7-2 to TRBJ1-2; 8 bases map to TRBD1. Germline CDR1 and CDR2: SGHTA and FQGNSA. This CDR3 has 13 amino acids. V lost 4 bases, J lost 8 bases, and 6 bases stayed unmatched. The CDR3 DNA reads TGTGCCAGCAGCTCCCAGGGGGCGCGGGGCTACACCTTC. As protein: CASSSQGARGYTF.

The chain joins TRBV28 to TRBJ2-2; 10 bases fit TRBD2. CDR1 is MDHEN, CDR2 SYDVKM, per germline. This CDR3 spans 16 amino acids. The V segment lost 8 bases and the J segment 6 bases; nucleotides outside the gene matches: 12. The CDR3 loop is CASQGAGGPGAGELFF. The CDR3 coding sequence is TGTGCCAGCCAGGGAGCGGGAGGGCCTGGGGCCGGGGAGCTGTTTTTT.

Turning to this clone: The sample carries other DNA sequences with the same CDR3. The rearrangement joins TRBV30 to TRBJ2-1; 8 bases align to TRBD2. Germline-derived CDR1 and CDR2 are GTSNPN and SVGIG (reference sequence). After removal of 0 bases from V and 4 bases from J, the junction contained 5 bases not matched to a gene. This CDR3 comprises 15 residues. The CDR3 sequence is CAWSVGASGYNEQFF. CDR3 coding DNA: TGTGCCTGGAGTGTAGGGGCTAGCGGGTACAATGAGCAGTTCTTC. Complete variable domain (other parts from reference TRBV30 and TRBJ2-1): SQTIHQWPATLVQPVGSPLSLECTVEGTSNPNLYWYRQAAGRGLQLLFYSVGIGQISSEVPQNLSASRPQDRQFILSSKKLLLSDSGFYLCAWSVGASGYNEQFFGPGTRLTVL.

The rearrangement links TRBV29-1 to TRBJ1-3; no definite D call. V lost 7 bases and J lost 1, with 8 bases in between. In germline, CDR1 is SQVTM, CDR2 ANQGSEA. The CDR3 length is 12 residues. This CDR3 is CSATPSGNTIYF. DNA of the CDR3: TGCAGCGCAACCCCATCTGGAAACACCATATATTTT.

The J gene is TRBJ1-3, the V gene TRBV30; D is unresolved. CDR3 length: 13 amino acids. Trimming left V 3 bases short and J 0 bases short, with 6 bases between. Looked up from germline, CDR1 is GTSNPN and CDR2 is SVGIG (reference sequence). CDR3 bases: TGTGCCTGGAGCGCGAACTCTGGAAACACCATATATTTT. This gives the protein CAWSANSGNTIYF.

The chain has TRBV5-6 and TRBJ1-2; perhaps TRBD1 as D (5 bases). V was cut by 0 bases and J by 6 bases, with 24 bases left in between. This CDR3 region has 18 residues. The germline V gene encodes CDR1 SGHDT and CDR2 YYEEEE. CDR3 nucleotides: TGTGCCAGCAGCTTGGTTGGGGACGGTCAAGGTCCTATAAATGGCTACACCTTC. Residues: CASSLVGDGQGPINGYTF.

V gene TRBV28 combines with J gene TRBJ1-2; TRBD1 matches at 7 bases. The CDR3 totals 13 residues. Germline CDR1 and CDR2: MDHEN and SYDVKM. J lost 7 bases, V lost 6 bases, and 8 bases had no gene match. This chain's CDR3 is CASRGTEGRGYTF. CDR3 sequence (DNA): TGTGCCAGCAGGGGGACAGAAGGTCGTGGCTACACCTTC.

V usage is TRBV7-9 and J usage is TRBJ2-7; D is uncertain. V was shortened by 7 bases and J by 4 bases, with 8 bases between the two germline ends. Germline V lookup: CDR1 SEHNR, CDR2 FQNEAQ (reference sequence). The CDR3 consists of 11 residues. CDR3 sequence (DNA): TGTGCCAGCACCAACTCATACGAGCAGTACTTC. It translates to CASTNSYEQYF.

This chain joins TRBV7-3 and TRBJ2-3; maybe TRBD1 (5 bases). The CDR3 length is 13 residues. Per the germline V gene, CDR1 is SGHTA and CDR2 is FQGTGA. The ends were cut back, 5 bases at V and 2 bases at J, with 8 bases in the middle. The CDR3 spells CASSPGHTDTQYF. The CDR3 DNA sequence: TGTGCCAGCAGCCCAGGACACACAGATACGCAGTATTTT.

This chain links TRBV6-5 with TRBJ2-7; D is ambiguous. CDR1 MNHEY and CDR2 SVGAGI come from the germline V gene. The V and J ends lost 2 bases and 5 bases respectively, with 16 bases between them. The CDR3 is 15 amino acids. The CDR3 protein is CASSYEPGTANEQYF. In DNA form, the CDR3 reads TGTGCCAGCAGTTACGAGCCGGGTACTGCCAACGAGCAGTACTTC.

CDR3 in DNA: TGTGCCAGTAGCGATAGGCTCTCCAGTAGGGCGAAGGATGAGCAGTTCTTC. It yields the protein CASSDRLSSRAKDEQFF. The J gene is TRBJ2-1, the V gene TRBV19; no clear D gene. The germline V gene encodes CDR1 LNHDA and CDR2 SQIVND (reference sequence). This CDR3 region has 17 residues. The germline V and J ends were trimmed by 6 bases and 8 bases, with 26 bases remaining between them. Complete variable domain (other parts from reference TRBV19 and TRBJ2-1): DGGITQSPKYLFRKEGQNVTLSCEQNLNHDAMYWYRQDPGQGLRLIYYSQIVNDFQKGDIAEGYSVSREKKESFPLTVTSAQKNPTAFYLCASSDRLSSRAKDEQFFGPGTRLTVL.

Written as DNA, the CDR3 is TGTGCTAGTGGTTTTTGGGGGGCCCTCTACGAGCAGTACTTC. This codes for CASGFWGALYEQYF. This chain uses TRBV12-5 with TRBJ2-7; D might be TRBD1 or TRBD2, each matching 6 bases. V was clipped by 3 bases and J by 3 bases, with 12 bases between them. The germline V gene encodes CDR1 LGHNT and CDR2 FRNRAP. The CDR3 has 14 residues.

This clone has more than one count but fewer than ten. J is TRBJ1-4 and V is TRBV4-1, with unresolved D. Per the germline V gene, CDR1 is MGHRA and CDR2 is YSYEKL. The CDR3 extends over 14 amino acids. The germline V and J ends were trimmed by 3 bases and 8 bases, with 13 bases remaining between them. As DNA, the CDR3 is TGCGCCAGCAGCCAGGACCGAGGTCGAGAAAAACTGTTTTTT. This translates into CASSQDRGREKLFF.

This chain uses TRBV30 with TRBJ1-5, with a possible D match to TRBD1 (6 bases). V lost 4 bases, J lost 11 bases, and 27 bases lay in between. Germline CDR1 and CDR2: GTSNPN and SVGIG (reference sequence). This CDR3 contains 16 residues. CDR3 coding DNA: TGTGCCTGGAAACCAAAAACAGGGCTCAGAATCTGGGCCCAGCATTTT. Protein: CAWKPKTGLRIWAQHF.

For the CDR3, the DNA is TGTGCCAGCTTCGGTACCGGGACAGCGTCTGGCTATGGCTACACCTTC. Residues: CASFGTGTASGYGYTF. The chain couples TRBV28 to TRBJ1-2; 7 bases agree with TRBD1. Losses at the gene ends were 8 bases for V and 4 bases for J; bases not matched to a gene: 16. The CDR3 is 16 residues long. Germline V lookup: CDR1 MDHEN, CDR2 SYDVKM.

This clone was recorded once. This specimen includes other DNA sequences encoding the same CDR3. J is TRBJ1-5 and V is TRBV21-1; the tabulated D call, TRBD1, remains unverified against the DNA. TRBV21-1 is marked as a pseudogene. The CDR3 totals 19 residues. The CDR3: CASSKALKGAGSQMGPQHF. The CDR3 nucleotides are TGTGCCAGCAGCAAAGCGCTGAAAGGGGCAGGTTCCCAAATGGGACCCCAGCATTTT.

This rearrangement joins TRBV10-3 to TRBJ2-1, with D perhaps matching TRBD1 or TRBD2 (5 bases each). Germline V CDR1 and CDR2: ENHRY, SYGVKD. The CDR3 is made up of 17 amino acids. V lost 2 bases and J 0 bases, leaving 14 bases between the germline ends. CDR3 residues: CAISEARAGSSYNEQFF. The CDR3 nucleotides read TGTGCCATCAGTGAGGCCAGGGCTGGGAGCTCCTACAATGAGCAGTTCTTC.

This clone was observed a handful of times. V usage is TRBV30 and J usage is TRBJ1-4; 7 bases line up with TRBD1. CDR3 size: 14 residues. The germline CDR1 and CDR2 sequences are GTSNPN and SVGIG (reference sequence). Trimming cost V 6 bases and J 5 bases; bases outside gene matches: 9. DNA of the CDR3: TGTGCCTGTCCCCGGGACAGCGCAAATGAAAAACTGTTTTTT. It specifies CACPRDSANEKLFF.

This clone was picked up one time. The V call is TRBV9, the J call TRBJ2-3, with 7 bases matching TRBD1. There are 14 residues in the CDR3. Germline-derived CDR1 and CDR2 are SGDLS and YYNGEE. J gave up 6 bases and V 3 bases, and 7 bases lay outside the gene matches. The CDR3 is CASSATGAGDTQYF. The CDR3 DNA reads TGTGCCAGCAGCGCTACAGGGGCCGGGGATACGCAGTATTTT.

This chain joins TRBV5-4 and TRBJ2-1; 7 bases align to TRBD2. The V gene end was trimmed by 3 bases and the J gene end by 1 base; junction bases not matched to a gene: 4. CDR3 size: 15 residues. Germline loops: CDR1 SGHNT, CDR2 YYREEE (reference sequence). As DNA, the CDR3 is TGTGCCAGCAGCTCCCTAGCGGAGTCCTACAATGAGCAGTTCTTC. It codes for CASSSLAESYNEQFF.

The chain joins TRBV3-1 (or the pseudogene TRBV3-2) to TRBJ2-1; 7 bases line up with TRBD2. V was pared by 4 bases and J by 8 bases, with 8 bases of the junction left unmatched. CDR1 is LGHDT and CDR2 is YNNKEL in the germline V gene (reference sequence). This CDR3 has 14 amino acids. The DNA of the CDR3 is TGTGCCAGCAGCCTGCGCCCGGGGGGAGATGAGCAGTTCTTC. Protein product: CASSLRPGGDEQFF.

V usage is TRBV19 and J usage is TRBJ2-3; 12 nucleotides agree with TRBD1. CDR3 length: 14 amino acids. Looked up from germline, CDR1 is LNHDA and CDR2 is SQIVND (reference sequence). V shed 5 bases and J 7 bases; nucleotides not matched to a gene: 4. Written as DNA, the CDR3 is TGTGCCAGTAGTCTGGGACAGGGGGCGAATACGCAGTATTTT. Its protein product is CASSLGQGANTQYF.

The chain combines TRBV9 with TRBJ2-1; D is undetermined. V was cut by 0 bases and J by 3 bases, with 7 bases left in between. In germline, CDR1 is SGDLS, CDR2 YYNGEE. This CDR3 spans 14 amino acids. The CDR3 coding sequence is TGTGCCAGCAGCGTAGTGGCAGGCTACAATGAGCAGTTCTTC. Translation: CASSVVAGYNEQFF.

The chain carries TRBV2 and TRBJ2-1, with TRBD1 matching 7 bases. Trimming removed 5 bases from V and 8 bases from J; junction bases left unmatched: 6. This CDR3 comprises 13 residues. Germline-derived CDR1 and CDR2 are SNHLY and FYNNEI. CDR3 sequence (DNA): TGTGCCAGCAGTAAGGACAGGTTCTATGAGCAGTTCTTC. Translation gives CASSKDRFYEQFF.

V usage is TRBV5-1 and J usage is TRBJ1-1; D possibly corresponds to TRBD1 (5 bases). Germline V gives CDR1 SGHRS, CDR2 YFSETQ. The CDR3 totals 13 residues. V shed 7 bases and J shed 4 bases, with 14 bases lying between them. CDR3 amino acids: CASWTTQGTEAFF. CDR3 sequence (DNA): TGCGCCAGCTGGACAACCCAGGGCACTGAAGCTTTCTTT.